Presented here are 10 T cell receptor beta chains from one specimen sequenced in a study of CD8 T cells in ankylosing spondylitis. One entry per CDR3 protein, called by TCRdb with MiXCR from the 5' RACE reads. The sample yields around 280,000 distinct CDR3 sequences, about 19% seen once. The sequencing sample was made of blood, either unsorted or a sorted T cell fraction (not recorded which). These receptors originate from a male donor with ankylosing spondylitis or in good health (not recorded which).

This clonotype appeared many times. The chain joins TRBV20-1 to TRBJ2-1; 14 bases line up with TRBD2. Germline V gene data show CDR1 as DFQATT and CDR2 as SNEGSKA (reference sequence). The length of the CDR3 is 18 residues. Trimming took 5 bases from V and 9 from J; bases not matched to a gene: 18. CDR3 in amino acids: CSAYPGLAGAIQKGEQFF. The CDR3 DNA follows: TGCAGTGCTTATCCGGGACTAGCGGGAGCAATTCAAAAGGGTGAGCAGTTCTTC.

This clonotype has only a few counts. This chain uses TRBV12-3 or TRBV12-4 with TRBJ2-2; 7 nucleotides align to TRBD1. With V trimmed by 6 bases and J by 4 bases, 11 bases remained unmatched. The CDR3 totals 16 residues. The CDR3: CASSPTEQGFTGELFF. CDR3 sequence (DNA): TGTGCCAGCAGCCCGACAGAACAGGGGTTCACCGGGGAGCTGTTTTTT.

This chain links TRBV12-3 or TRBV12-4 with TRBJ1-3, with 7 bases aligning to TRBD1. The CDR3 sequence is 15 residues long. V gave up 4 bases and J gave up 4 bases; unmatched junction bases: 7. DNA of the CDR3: TGTGCCAGCAGTTCCGCCGGGACAGCCGGAAACACCATATATTTT. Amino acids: CASSSAGTAGNTIYF.

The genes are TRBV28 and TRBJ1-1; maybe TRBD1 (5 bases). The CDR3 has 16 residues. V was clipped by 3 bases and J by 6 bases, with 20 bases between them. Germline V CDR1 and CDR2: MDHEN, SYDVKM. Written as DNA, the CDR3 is TGTGCCAGCAGTTTTCTTTATTCCATGGTAGGGGCTGAAGCTTTCTTT. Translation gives CASSFLYSMVGAEAFF.

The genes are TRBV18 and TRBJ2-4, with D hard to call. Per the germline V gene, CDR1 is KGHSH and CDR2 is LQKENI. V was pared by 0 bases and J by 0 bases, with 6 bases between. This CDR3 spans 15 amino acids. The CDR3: CASSPPGLAKNIQYF. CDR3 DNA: TGTGCCAGCTCACCACCGGGCCTAGCCAAAAACATTCAGTACTTC.

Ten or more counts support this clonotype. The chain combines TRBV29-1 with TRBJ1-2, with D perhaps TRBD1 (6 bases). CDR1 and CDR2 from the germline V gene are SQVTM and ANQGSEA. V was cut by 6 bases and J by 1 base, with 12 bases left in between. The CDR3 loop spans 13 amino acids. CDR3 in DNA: TGCAGCGTACAAGGGGGGGATAACTATGGCTACACCTTC. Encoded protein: CSVQGGDNYGYTF.

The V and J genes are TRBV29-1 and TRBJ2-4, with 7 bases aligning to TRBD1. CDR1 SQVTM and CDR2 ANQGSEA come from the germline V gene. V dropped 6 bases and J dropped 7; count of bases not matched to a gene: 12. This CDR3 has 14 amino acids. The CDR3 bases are TGCAGCGTGGGGGACAGTGGGGGCGAGAACATTCAGTACTTC. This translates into CSVGDSGGENIQYF.

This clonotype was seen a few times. CDR3 sequence: CSARVSSGSTDTQYF. The CDR3 DNA sequence: TGCAGTGCTAGAGTTTCTAGCGGTAGCACAGATACGCAGTATTTT. The chain recombines TRBV20-1 with TRBJ2-3, with 7 bases identical to TRBD2. J gave up 0 bases and V 1 base, and 4 bases lay outside the gene matches. The CDR3 runs 15 residues. The germline V gene has CDR1 DFQATT and CDR2 SNEGSKA (reference sequence).

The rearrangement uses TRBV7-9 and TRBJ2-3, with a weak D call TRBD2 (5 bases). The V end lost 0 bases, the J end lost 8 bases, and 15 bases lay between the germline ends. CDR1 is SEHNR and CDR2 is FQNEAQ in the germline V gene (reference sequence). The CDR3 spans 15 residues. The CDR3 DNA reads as TGTGCCAGCAGCTTAGCGCGGACTCCACACAGTACGCAGTATTTT. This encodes CASSLARTPHSTQYF.

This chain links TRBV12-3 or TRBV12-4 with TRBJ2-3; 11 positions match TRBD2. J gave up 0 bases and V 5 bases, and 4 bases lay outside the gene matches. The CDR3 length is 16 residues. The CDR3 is CASSQGLAVSTDTQYF. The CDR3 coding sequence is TGTGCCAGCAGTCAGGGACTAGCGGTTAGCACAGATACGCAGTATTTT.